This T cell receptor beta chain was captured by sequencing in a study of T cell responses to AZD1222 COVID-19 vaccine. Across the study: Analysis merged second doses at about 4 or about 12 weeks.

With regard to this clone: Its specificity is unknown.

Points from the study as a whole: Donors were mostly white British, more females; clonal diversity possibly underestimated. Seropositive status at baseline applied to only a handful of AZD1222 recipients.

Profiled with immunoSEQ multiplex PCR; TCRdb holds only in-frame clones, not every one. Of roughly 150,000 clones listed, under 95% are singletons. V dropped 6 bases and J dropped 7; count of bases not matched to a gene: 4. Germline CDR1 reads SGHRS; CDR2 reads YFSETQ. This CDR3 spans 12 amino acids. The chain recombines TRBV5-1 with TRBJ1-1, with 9 nucleotides matching TRBD1. The clonotype originates from an adult in good health. Sample: peripheral blood, taken on day 0 of AZD1222 vaccination. CDR3 bases: TGCGCCAGCACGGACAGGGGCAGTGAAGCTTTCTTT. Encoded protein: CASTDRGSEAFF.